These 16 T cell receptor beta chains came from one sample sequenced in a study of T cells after yellow fever vaccination. Each CDR3 protein is one row after TCRdb ran MiXCR on the 5' RACE reads. The data contain 500,000 to 650,000 distinct CDR3 sequences, 17% of them singletons. This specimen was PBMCs, taken 4 to 6 days after the first yellow fever vaccination. Every receptor here comes from a man aged 18 to 35 who received the YFV17D yellow fever vaccine.

V usage is TRBV20-1 and J usage is TRBJ2-3; 9 bases agree with TRBD1. The junction had 4 bases not matched to a gene; V was cut back by 7 bases and J by 5 bases. The CDR3 runs to 12 residues. CDR1 is DFQATT, CDR2 SNEGSKA, per germline (reference sequence). The CDR3 DNA sequence: TGCAGTGAGGGACAGGGTGTAGATACGCAGTATTTT. This sequence encodes CSEGQGVDTQYF.

V usage is TRBV11-2 and J usage is TRBJ1-2; 7 nucleotides match TRBD1. Germline V gene sequence: CDR1 SGHAT, CDR2 FQNNGV. Losses at the gene ends were 5 bases for V and 0 bases for J; bases not matched to a gene: 3. The CDR3 has 14 amino acids. This chain's CDR3 is CASSAGTANYGYTF. The CDR3 region has the DNA TGTGCCAGCAGCGCCGGGACAGCTAACTATGGCTACACCTTC.

The chain employs TRBV6-5 and TRBJ1-4; D is possibly TRBD1 (6 bases). V was trimmed by 2 bases and J by 5 bases, leaving 9 bases between them. The CDR3 runs to 14 residues. CDR1 MNHEY and CDR2 SVGAGI come from the germline V gene. CDR3 sequence: CASSYRTENEKLFF. The CDR3 DNA reads as TGTGCCAGCAGTTACAGGACAGAAAATGAAAAACTGTTTTTT.

J is TRBJ2-6 and V is TRBV19, with 7 bases fitting TRBD2. This CDR3 spans 16 amino acids. The V segment lost 6 bases and the J segment 2 bases; nucleotides outside the gene matches: 7. From germline, CDR1 is LNHDA and CDR2 SQIVND (reference sequence). The CDR3 nucleotides read TGTGCCAGTAGCCTAGGTCGGGGGGCTGGGGCCAACGTCCTGACTTTC. Translating gives CASSLGRGAGANVLTF.

The table lists this clonotype with a few counts. This rearrangement joins TRBV19 to TRBJ2-1, with 8 bases matching TRBD1. J was trimmed by 7 bases and V by 5 bases; bases with no gene match: 7. Germline lookup yields CDR1 LNHDA and CDR2 SQIVND (reference sequence). The length of the CDR3 is 14 residues. CDR3 residues: CASSFRDRSNEQFF. CDR3 coding DNA: TGTGCCAGTAGTTTTCGGGACAGGTCAAATGAGCAGTTCTTC.

The rearrangement uses TRBV6-1 and TRBJ1-1; 8 positions agree with TRBD1. The CDR3 contains 11 residues. Germline V lookup: CDR1 MNHNS, CDR2 SASEGT. Trimming removed 2 bases from V and 11 bases from J; junction bases left unmatched: 1. The CDR3 DNA is TGTGCCAGCAGTGAACAGGGGGCTGCTTTCTTT. Its protein is CASSEQGAAFF.

This clonotype has just a few counts. The chain couples TRBV15 to TRBJ1-5; D might be TRBD1 (5 bases). The CDR3 contains 15 residues. Per the germline V gene, CDR1 is LNHNV and CDR2 is YYDKDF (reference sequence). Trimming removed 5 bases at V and 0 bases at J, with 11 bases between. CDR3 in amino acids: CATSRIDSSNQPQHF. As DNA, the CDR3 is TGTGCCACCAGCCGGATTGACAGTAGCAATCAGCCCCAGCATTTT.

The table lists this clonotype with a few counts. The V call is TRBV6-5, the J call TRBJ2-7; possibly TRBD1 for D (7 bases). The CDR3 totals 15 residues. V shed 2 bases and J shed 0 bases, with 11 bases lying between them. The V gene's germline CDR1 is MNHEY and CDR2 SVGAGI. CDR3 sequence (DNA): TGTGCCAGCAGTTACGGAGGGGGCGGCTCCTACGAGCAGTACTTC. It encodes CASSYGGGGSYEQYF.

The chain links TRBV5-1 to TRBJ2-3, with 10 positions matching TRBD2. This CDR3 has 14 residues. With 4 bases clipped from V and 4 bases from J, the junction kept 3 bases outside the gene matches. Germline V gene data show CDR1 as SGHRS and CDR2 as YFSETQ. The chain's CDR3 is CASSTSGDSDTQYF. Here the CDR3 DNA reads TGCGCCAGCAGCACTAGCGGGGACTCAGATACGCAGTATTTT. The full variable domain, in which reference TRBV5-1 and TRBJ2-3 provide the parts outside the CDR3, is KAGVTQTPRYLIKTRGQQVTLSCSPISGHRSVSWYQQTPGQGLQFLFEYFSETQRNKGNFPGRFSGRQFSNSRSEMNVSTLELGDSALYLCASSTSGDSDTQYFGPGTRLTVL.

The genes are TRBV7-9 and TRBJ2-1, with 10 bases aligning to TRBD1. This CDR3 has 16 amino acids. V dropped 5 bases and J dropped 5; count of bases not matched to a gene: 9. Germline CDR1 reads SEHNR; CDR2 reads FQNEAQ (reference sequence). The CDR3: CASSRLTGGADNEQFF. CDR3 nucleotides: TGTGCCAGCAGCCGCCTGACAGGGGGCGCAGACAATGAGCAGTTCTTC.

This clonotype was seen more than once but under ten times. CDR3 sequence (DNA): TGTGCCAGCAGCTTGGAGGTCGGGCTCATGGCCGGAAACACCATATATTTT. Residues: CASSLEVGLMAGNTIYF. The chain recombines TRBV5-6 with TRBJ1-3; no reliable D call. Germline V lookup: CDR1 SGHDT, CDR2 YYEEEE. This CDR3 has 17 residues. V lost 0 bases to trimming and J lost 4 bases, with 17 bases between them.

The chain recombines TRBV24-1 with TRBJ2-2; D ambiguous. From germline, CDR1 is KGHDR and CDR2 SFDVKD. V was pared by 1 base and J by 5 bases, with 16 bases between. The CDR3 extends over 17 amino acids. The CDR3 bases are TGTGCCACCAGTGATTTTGAGACGGCCGCAATTACCGGGGAGCTGTTTTTT. Protein product: CATSDFETAAITGELFF.

This clonotype was detected only a few times. The CDR3 bases are TGCAGTGGAACTGAGGATACGCAGTATTTT. Its translation is CSGTEDTQYF. The rearrangement joins TRBV29-1 to TRBJ2-3; D call uncertain. Germline values: CDR1 SQVTM, CDR2 ANQGSEA. The CDR3 length is 10 residues.

V is TRBV20-1 and J is TRBJ2-3; D may be TRBD1 (6 bases). Germline assignment: CDR1 DFQATT and CDR2 SNEGSKA (reference sequence). This CDR3 has 15 residues. Deletions cut 6 bases from V and 2 bases from J, with 18 bases between. CDR3 loop: CSAAYRTDITDTQYF. The DNA of the CDR3 is TGCAGTGCCGCCTACCGGACAGATATCACAGATACGCAGTATTTT.

This clonotype has more than one count but fewer than ten. This sequence joins TRBV12-3 or TRBV12-4 and TRBJ1-2, with 7 nucleotides matching TRBD1. The CDR3 extends over 15 amino acids. The V and J ends lost 7 bases and 6 bases, in that order; junction bases with no gene match: 14. CDR3 region: CASTNGAEGANGYTF. The CDR3 DNA sequence: TGTGCCAGCACCAATGGGGCGGAGGGGGCGAATGGCTACACCTTC.

In this sample, this clonotype turned up a few times. This chain connects TRBV5-1 to TRBJ1-1; D not resolved. The CDR3 spans 13 residues. Germline CDR1 and CDR2: SGHRS and YFSETQ. Trimming removed 4 bases from V and 5 bases from J, with 12 bases in between. The DNA of the CDR3 is TGCGCCAGCAGCACGAACGGGGATACTGAAGCTTTCTTT. As protein: CASSTNGDTEAFF.